A selection of T cell receptor beta chains follows, all from one sample in a study of blood T cell repertoires in COVID-19. Only in-frame clones appear in the TCRdb table, and some are missing; sequencing was by immunoSEQ multiplex PCR. The top ten hold just under 2% of the sample, which has around 450,000 clones, nearly 90% seen once. Sequencing input: PBMCs or T cells enriched from blood (not recorded which). Receptor source: a woman aged 18-29 years with acute COVID-19. Both conserved end residues are part of each CDR3. Fields, in order: V gene, CDR3 length, D gene, J gene, clone size, CDR3 protein, CDR3 DNA. D genes are given only for firm matches. Not every row has a clone size; where given, it reads once, few, many or a size class.

TRBV12-3/TRBV12-4,13,.,TRBJ1-2,once,CASSYRPLSGYTF,TGTGCCAGCAGTTACAGGCCTCTGTCGGGCTACACCTTC
TRBV6-5,15,TRBD2,TRBJ2-7,.,CASSYKTGGPYEQYF,TGTGCCAGCAGTTATAAGACGGGAGGGCCTTACGAGCAGTACTTC
TRBV2,15,TRBD1,TRBJ1-2,.,CASSEALEGAYGYTF,TGTGCCAGCAGTGAAGCGCTTGAGGGGGCGTATGGCTACACCTTC
TRBV12-3/TRBV12-4,13,TRBD1,TRBJ1-1,.,CASIQGVGTEAFF,TGTGCCAGCATACAGGGGGTAGGCACTGAAGCTTTCTTT
TRBV6-2/TRBV6-3,16,TRBD1,TRBJ2-6,.,CASSLTGITGANVLTF,TGTGCCAGCAGCTTGACAGGGATAACTGGGGCCAACGTCCTGACTTTC
TRBV6-5,13,TRBD1,TRBJ2-1,.,CASSKDRGNEQFF,TGTGCCAGCAGTAAGGACAGGGGCAATGAGCAGTTCTTC
TRBV18,14,.,TRBJ1-4,.,CASSPEKTNEKLFF,TGTGCCAGCTCACCAGAGAAGACTAATGAAAAACTGTTTTTT
TRBV6-2/TRBV6-3,13,.,TRBJ2-3,.,CASSGRRADTQYF,TGTGCCAGCAGTGGGAGGCGGGCAGATACGCAGTATTTT
TRBV27,16,TRBD1,TRBJ1-6,.,CASSPRLGQGASPLHF,TGTGCCAGCAGCCCAAGACTTGGACAGGGTGCTTCACCCCTCCACTTT
TRBV7-8,15,.,TRBJ2-2,.,CASSPGVSNAGELFF,TGTGCCAGCAGCCCAGGGGTCTCCAACGCCGGGGAGCTGTTTTTT
TRBV7-2,16,.,TRBJ2-4,.,CASSLDTQLAKNIQYF,TGTGCCAGCAGCTTAGATACCCAACTAGCCAAAAACATTCAGTACTTC
TRBV28,15,TRBD1,TRBJ1-5,.,CASSLGTGRNQPQHF,TGTGCCAGCAGTTTAGGGACAGGTCGAAATCAGCCCCAGCATTTT
TRBV7-3,13,TRBD2,TRBJ2-1,.,CASSPRGGNEQFF,TGTGCCAGCAGCCCACGGGGGGGGAATGAGCAGTTCTTC
TRBV6-1,14,TRBD1,TRBJ1-1,few,CASREGGRDTEAFF,TGTGCCAGCAGGGAAGGGGGCAGGGACACTGAAGCTTTCTTT
TRBV12-3/TRBV12-4,13,TRBD1,TRBJ1-1,.,CASSLTGGLLAFF,TGTGCCAGCAGCCTGACAGGGGGCTTGTTGGCTTTCTTT
TRBV4-3,16,TRBD2,TRBJ2-2,.,CASSQGGSGRSGELFF,TGCGCCAGCAGCCAAGGTGGGAGCGGGAGATCCGGGGAGCTGTTTTTT
TRBV28,16,.,TRBJ2-1,.,CASSFNLASVNNEQFF,TGTGCCAGCAGTTTCAACCTAGCGAGTGTAAACAATGAGCAGTTCTTC
TRBV11-1,15,TRBD1,TRBJ2-1,.,CASSTPDRVNNEQFF,TGTGCCAGCAGCACCCCCGACAGGGTTAACAATGAGCAGTTCTTC
TRBV19,17,TRBD2,TRBJ2-1,.,CASMTSGGESSYNEQFF,TGTGCCAGTATGACTAGCGGGGGGGAAAGCTCCTACAATGAGCAGTTCTTC
TRBV6-2/TRBV6-3,14,.,TRBJ1-1,.,CASSSQVLNTEAFF,TGTGCCAGCAGTTCCCAGGTGTTAAACACTGAAGCTTTCTTT
TRBV7-8,15,.,TRBJ2-2,.,CASSIGQANTGELFF,TGTGCCAGCAGCATCGGACAAGCCAACACCGGGGAGCTGTTTTTT
TRBV20-1,10,.,TRBJ1-5,once,CSAGRQPQHF,TGCAGTGCGGGGAGACAGCCCCAGCATTTT
TRBV6-5,11,.,TRBJ2-7,.,CASSYSRVQYF,TGTGCCAGCAGTTACTCGAGAGTGCAGTACTTC
TRBV5-1,12,.,TRBJ1-2,.,CASTQEDYGYTF,TGCGCCAGCACCCAGGAAGACTATGGCTACACCTTC
TRBV11-2,16,.,TRBJ2-6,once,CASSSWGGLGANVLTF,TGTGCCAGCAGCTCATGGGGGGGGCTAGGGGCCAACGTCCTGACTTTC
TRBV21-1,18,.,TRBJ2-3,once,CASSKVGRLAGIADTQYF,TGTGCCAGCAGCAAAGTGGGGAGACTAGCGGGGATAGCAGATACGCAGTATTTT
TRBV6-6,15,TRBD1,TRBJ2-4,.,CASSQLRDRKNIQYF,TGTGCCAGCAGTCAACTGAGGGACAGGAAAAACATTCAGTACTTC
TRBV10-1,12,.,TRBJ1-1,once,CASRAGNTEAFF,TGCGCCAGCAGGGCAGGGAACACTGAAGCTTTCTTT
TRBV7-9,13,.,TRBJ2-7,once,CASSHGPPEGQYF,TGTGCCAGCAGTCACGGGCCTCCGGAGGGGCAGTACTTC
TRBV28,12,.,TRBJ1-2,.,CASHPGAVGYTF,TGTGCCAGTCATCCAGGGGCGGTGGGCTACACCTTC
TRBV28,15,TRBD2,TRBJ2-5,.,CASSLHTSGMETQYF,TGTGCCAGCAGTTTACACACTAGCGGGATGGAGACCCAGTACTTC
TRBV7-2,15,TRBD1,TRBJ2-7,.,CASSTGAGTAYEQYF,TGTGCCAGCAGCACCGGCGCCGGGACAGCCTACGAGCAGTACTTC
TRBV29-1,13,TRBD1,TRBJ2-7,once,CSVEGDRAGEQYF,TGCAGCGTTGAGGGGGACAGGGCGGGTGAGCAGTACTTC
TRBV4-1,16,.,TRBJ1-5,.,CASSQGAGKDNQPQHF,TGCGCCAGCAGCCAAGGTGCGGGGAAAGACAATCAGCCCCAGCATTTT
TRBV5-4,14,.,TRBJ2-5,.,CASSLVVGVETQYF,TGTGCCAGCAGCTTGGTTGTAGGGGTAGAGACCCAGTACTTC
TRBV19,15,TRBD2,TRBJ2-1,few,CASSVRDYLHNEQFF,TGTGCCAGTAGTGTCCGGGACTACCTGCACAATGAGCAGTTCTTC
TRBV18,16,TRBD2,TRBJ2-1,.,CASSPSISGTYNEQFF,TGTGCCAGCTCACCATCAATAAGCGGGACCTACAATGAGCAGTTCTTC
TRBV4-2,17,TRBD2,TRBJ2-7,.,CASSQDRLSGGNYEQYF,TGTGCCAGCAGCCAAGATCGTCTGTCCGGGGGGAACTACGAGCAGTACTTC
TRBV29-1,17,.,TRBJ2-3,.,CSALVPGLSPSTDTQYF,TGCAGCGCTCTAGTCCCGGGACTTAGTCCGAGCACAGATACGCAGTATTTT
TRBV10-3,14,.,TRBJ2-1,.,CAMGDQGTHNEQFF,TGTGCCATGGGGGATCAGGGGACCCACAATGAGCAGTTCTTC
TRBV4-1,14,.,TRBJ1-2,.,CASSIGQTGYGYTF,TGCGCCAGCAGCATCGGACAGACGGGCTATGGCTACACCTTC
TRBV11-3,15,TRBD2,TRBJ2-1,.,CASSFRTSGRSEQFF,TGTGCCAGCAGTTTCCGGACTAGCGGGAGGAGTGAGCAGTTCTTC
TRBV7-2,14,TRBD1,TRBJ2-7,.,CASSLGQGWYEQYF,TGTGCCAGCAGCCTAGGACAGGGGTGGTACGAGCAGTACTTC
TRBV7-9,14,.,TRBJ1-1,.,CASSYGGENTEAFF,TGTGCCAGCAGCTATGGGGGGGAGAACACTGAAGCTTTCTTT
TRBV7-6,14,TRBD2,TRBJ2-5,.,CASSLGGTTGTQYF,TGTGCCAGCAGCTTAGGGGGGACTACAGGGACCCAGTACTTC
TRBV18,13,.,TRBJ1-2,.,CASSPPNSYGYTF,TGTGCCAGCTCACCACCCAACAGCTATGGCTACACCTTC
TRBV7-2,15,.,TRBJ1-6,.,CASRPQGIDNSPLHF,TGTGCCAGCAGGCCGCAGGGCATCGATAATTCACCCCTCCACTTT
TRBV27,14,.,TRBJ1-1,.,CASIQLQGWTEAFF,TGTGCCAGCATCCAATTACAGGGCTGGACTGAAGCTTTCTTT